These T cell receptor beta chains were read from a single sample in a study of blood T cell repertoires in COVID-19. The table came from immunoSEQ multiplex PCR; TCRdb's copy has only in-frame clones and leaves some out. The table lists under 300,000 clones, about 90% of them singletons. Sequencing was carried out using peripheral blood. Source of these receptors: a woman younger than 45 with COVID-19, enrolled during active disease. Each CDR3 is given with its conserved first and last residue. A row's size may be missing; if present it is once, few, many or a size class.

. | TRBV6-4 | CASSSGGAGIVDNEQFF
. | TRBV4-1 | CASSQDPWTGLAYGYTF
. | TRBV3-1/TRBV3-2 | CASSQKGYEQYF
. | TRBV3-1/TRBV3-2 | CASRRGQGVATGELFF
. | TRBV29-1 | CRGGFSYYSNQPQHF
. | TRBV6-5 | CASSFFLAGGPPEQYF
. | TRBV7-9 | CASSLVGTSYEQYF
. | TRBV5-1 | CASSLASLSSYNEQFF
. | TRBV5-4 | CASSPVLGGEGTEAFF
once | TRBV6-5 | CASRIGGPYGYTF
. | TRBV5-4 | CASSSAGYQETQYF
few | TRBV19 | CASSIRTVPKGIYGYTF
once | TRBV4-1 | CASSQDTSGGLSDTQYF
few | TRBV12-3/TRBV12-4 | CASSLGEAEKLFF
. | TRBV3-1/TRBV3-2 | CASSPGLAGVETQYF
. | TRBV10-3 | CAIRGVNTEAFF
. | TRBV27 | CASSNRGTLDQPQHF
few | TRBV5-4 | CASSQQAGSATGQYF
once | TRBV6-5 | CASRRQGLWGYEQYF
. | TRBV11-3 | CASSLSYTSTDTQYF
few | TRBV5-1 | CASSSVPQGVVGNEQYF
once | TRBV6-5 | CASRTLSGGDGQYF
. | TRBV28 | CASSFYSVPEAFF
few | TRBV6-5 | CASRELDEQYF
. | TRBV5-4 | CASSLEPSGGYTF
. | TRBV5-1 | CASSPYRDGDEQYF
. | TRBV19 | CASSTWTEPYGYTF
many | TRBV2 | CASGEMERAFF
. | TRBV28 | CATGGDSEFSGNTIYF
. | TRBV6-5 | CASSYSDGVRYEQYF
. | TRBV11-3 | CASSFGGAETQYF
. | TRBV5-4 | CASSLPSGQGRTGELFF
. | TRBV6-2/TRBV6-3 | CASSYPSAELFF
few | TRBV7-6 | CASSPGGRGSYNEQFF
. | TRBV27 | CASHPGTTNTGELFF
. | TRBV9 | CASSVQGASTEAFF
. | TRBV7-2 | CASSPTGYNEQFF
. | TRBV2 | CASSDVGKGAYEQYF
. | TRBV6-6 | CASSYDIGVTGAFF
. | TRBV5-1 | CASSLADRGQGEKLFF
few | TRBV10-3 | CATGGSTSPLHF
. | TRBV7-9 | CASSGASGGPTDTQYF
. | TRBV2 | CASSEVPYAEAFF
. | TRBV19 | CASGGGGFLLNTEAFF
. | TRBV10-2 | CASRQGTSNQPQHF
. | TRBV18 | CASSRDRRSNQPQHF
. | TRBV27 | CASSLVSGGETQYF
. | TRBV12-5 | CASGLKSDRGTPLHF
. | TRBV29-1 | CSVEDPDRNYGYTF
. | TRBV18 | CASSPPLPEAGNTIYF
. | TRBV27 | CASSLAGISKAEAFF
. | TRBV7-2 | CASSSLSYEQYF
. | TRBV27 | CASSLRENQPQHF